Sequencing of this TCR beta chain was carried out in a study of early T cells in non-severe SARS-CoV-2 infection. Background on the study: Sequencing of unsorted whole blood was done on bulk RNA, leaving chains unpaired.

The germline CDR1 and CDR2 sequences are SGHTA and FQGNSA. This CDR3 spans 14 amino acids. V lost 5 bases, J lost 6 bases, and 15 bases lay in between. Individual cDNA molecules each received unique molecular identifiers attached to them. TCRdb itself ran the 5' RACE reads through MiXCR, one entry per CDR3 protein. The sample yields approximately 66,000 distinct CDR3 sequences, about 12% seen once. In its sample, this clonotype was seen once. Sequencing used whole blood. The receptor's source is an adult who was a healthcare worker with PCR-confirmed SARS-CoV-2 infection or an uninfected control (not recorded which). The chain recombines TRBV7-2 with TRBJ2-3; tentative D call: TRBD2 (6 bases). The CDR3 coding sequence is TGTGCCAGCAGCGCCCCTCTCCGGGGGGATACGCAGTATTTT. Translated, it gives CASSAPLRGDTQYF.